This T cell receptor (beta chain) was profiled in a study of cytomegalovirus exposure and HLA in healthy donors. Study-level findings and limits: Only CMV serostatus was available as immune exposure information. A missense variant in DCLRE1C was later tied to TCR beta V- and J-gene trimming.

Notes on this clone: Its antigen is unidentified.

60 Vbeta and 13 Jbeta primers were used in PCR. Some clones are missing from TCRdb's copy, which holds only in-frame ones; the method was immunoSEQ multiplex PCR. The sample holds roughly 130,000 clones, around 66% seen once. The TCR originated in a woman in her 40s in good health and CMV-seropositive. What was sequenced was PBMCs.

CDR3 in DNA: TGTGCCAGCACCCCCGGGGGGGATCGCTATGGCTACACCTTC. Encoded protein: CASTPGGDRYGYTF. This chain links TRBV28 with TRBJ1-2; tentatively, D is TRBD1 (5 bases). The CDR3 has 14 residues. The V gene lost 7 bases and the J gene lost 4 bases, with 16 bases spanning the gap. Per germline, CDR1 MDHEN and CDR2 SYDVKM.